These T cell receptor beta chains were read from a single sample in a study of response to subunit inactivated influenza vaccine. TCRdb re-derived calls from the RT-PCR reads in MiXCR, one entry per CDR3 protein. This table has a few hundred thousand distinct CDR3 sequences, 10% to 11% appearing once. Specimen: PBMCs from blood, collected 45 days after vaccination. These receptors all stem from a man in his fifties who received an inactivated influenza vaccine. Each CDR3 is given with its conserved first and last residue. Each record gives: J gene, clone size, V gene, D gene, CDR3 protein, CDR3 DNA. D genes are given only for firm matches. The listing skips clone size in some rows; elsewhere it reads once, few, many or a size class.

j_call: TRBJ2-1
clone_size: few
v_call: TRBV15
d_call: -
cdr3_aa: CATSREVTSSYNEQFF
cdr3_nt: TGTGCCACCAGCAGAGAAGTCACCAGCTCCTACAATGAGCAGTTCTTC

j_call: TRBJ2-3
clone_size: many
v_call: TRBV6-1
d_call: TRBD1
cdr3_aa: CASSLGTGSTDTQYF
cdr3_nt: TGTGCCAGCAGCCTCGGGACAGGGAGCACAGATACGCAGTATTTT

j_call: TRBJ2-5
clone_size: -
v_call: TRBV21-1
d_call: -
cdr3_aa: CASSNAPASGGEETQYF
cdr3_nt: TGTGCCAGCAGCAACGCCCCTGCTAGCGGAGGGGAAGAGACCCAGTACTTC

j_call: TRBJ2-7
clone_size: few
v_call: TRBV6-1
d_call: -
cdr3_aa: CASSVVLHDVYEQYF
cdr3_nt: TGTGCCAGCAGTGTGGTCCTCCATGACGTCTACGAGCAGTACTTC

j_call: TRBJ2-4
clone_size: -
v_call: TRBV6-1
d_call: TRBD1
cdr3_aa: CASSPGQGAFQYF
cdr3_nt: TGTGCCAGCAGTCCGGGACAGGGGGCATTTCAGTACTTC

j_call: TRBJ2-1
clone_size: many
v_call: TRBV12-3/TRBV12-4
d_call: -
cdr3_aa: CASSLGTAAEQFF
cdr3_nt: TGTGCCAGCAGTCTCGGGACTGCGGCTGAGCAGTTCTTC

j_call: TRBJ1-2
clone_size: few
v_call: TRBV12-3/TRBV12-4
d_call: -
cdr3_aa: CASSLSWIFFTDKDNYGYTF
cdr3_nt: TGTGCCAGCAGTTTATCCTGGATTTTCTTCACGGACAAAGACAACTATGGCTACACCTTC

j_call: TRBJ2-7
clone_size: few
v_call: TRBV7-9
d_call: TRBD1
cdr3_aa: CASSRTGRDEQYF
cdr3_nt: TGTGCCAGCAGCCGGACAGGGCGGGACGAGCAGTACTTC

j_call: TRBJ1-2
clone_size: -
v_call: TRBV7-9
d_call: -
cdr3_aa: CASSAALGESDSGYTF
cdr3_nt: TGTGCCAGCAGCGCCGCCCTTGGGGAGTCGGATTCTGGCTACACCTTC

j_call: TRBJ1-1
clone_size: few
v_call: TRBV3-1
d_call: TRBD1
cdr3_aa: CASSSRQGTEAFF
cdr3_nt: TGTGCCAGCAGCTCGCGACAGGGCACTGAAGCTTTCTTT

j_call: TRBJ2-5
clone_size: many
v_call: TRBV11-1
d_call: TRBD2
cdr3_aa: CASSLWEHGLAGEETQYF
cdr3_nt: TGTGCCAGCAGCTTATGGGAACATGGACTAGCGGGGGAAGAGACCCAGTACTTC

j_call: TRBJ1-6
clone_size: many
v_call: TRBV12-3/TRBV12-4
d_call: -
cdr3_aa: CASSLSGSNSPLHF
cdr3_nt: TGTGCCAGCAGTTTGTCAGGGTCCAATTCACCCCTCCACTTT

j_call: TRBJ1-5
clone_size: -
v_call: TRBV6-5
d_call: -
cdr3_aa: CASSYSSGVGQPQHF
cdr3_nt: TGTGCCAGCAGTTACTCGAGTGGAGTAGGGCAGCCCCAGCATTTT

j_call: TRBJ1-4
clone_size: -
v_call: TRBV7-2
d_call: -
cdr3_aa: CASSLAPTLAPGEKLFF
cdr3_nt: TGTGCCAGCAGCTTAGCACCTACACTGGCCCCGGGGGAAAAACTGTTTTTT

j_call: TRBJ2-5
clone_size: -
v_call: TRBV20-1
d_call: -
cdr3_aa: CSGHHQETQYF
cdr3_nt: TGCAGTGGGCACCACCAAGAGACCCAGTACTTC

j_call: TRBJ2-3
clone_size: many
v_call: TRBV7-2
d_call: -
cdr3_aa: CASSATSTDTQYF
cdr3_nt: TGTGCCAGCAGCGCCACTTCCACAGATACGCAGTATTTT

j_call: TRBJ2-1
clone_size: -
v_call: TRBV20-1
d_call: TRBD2
cdr3_aa: CSARDRLAGTYNEQFF
cdr3_nt: TGCAGTGCTAGAGACCGACTAGCGGGGACTTACAATGAGCAGTTCTTC

j_call: TRBJ1-1
clone_size: few
v_call: TRBV19
d_call: -
cdr3_aa: CASRINTEAFF
cdr3_nt: TGTGCCAGTAGGATCAACACTGAAGCTTTCTTT

j_call: TRBJ2-7
clone_size: -
v_call: TRBV6-2/TRBV6-3
d_call: TRBD2
cdr3_aa: CASSGLAESYEQYF
cdr3_nt: TGTGCCAGCAGCGGACTAGCTGAGTCCTACGAGCAGTACTTC

j_call: TRBJ2-1
clone_size: -
v_call: TRBV12-3/TRBV12-4
d_call: -
cdr3_aa: CASSGGLSPYNEQFF
cdr3_nt: TGTGCCAGCAGTGGGGGACTTAGCCCATACAATGAGCAGTTCTTC

j_call: TRBJ2-2
clone_size: few
v_call: TRBV29-1
d_call: TRBD2
cdr3_aa: CSVRGGLRTGELFF
cdr3_nt: TGCAGCGTCCGGGGGGGCTTACGGACCGGGGAGCTGTTTTTT

j_call: TRBJ2-3
clone_size: -
v_call: TRBV6-5
d_call: -
cdr3_aa: CASSSWADTQYF
cdr3_nt: TGTGCCAGCAGTTCGTGGGCAGATACGCAGTATTTT

j_call: TRBJ2-7
clone_size: many
v_call: TRBV12-3/TRBV12-4
d_call: TRBD2
cdr3_aa: CASSPGLASHEQYF
cdr3_nt: TGTGCCAGCAGTCCTGGACTAGCGTCCCACGAGCAGTACTTC

j_call: TRBJ2-7
clone_size: -
v_call: TRBV6-2/TRBV6-3
d_call: -
cdr3_aa: CASSSVPTYEQYF
cdr3_nt: TGTGCCAGCAGCTCAGTTCCAACCTACGAGCAGTACTTC

j_call: TRBJ2-1
clone_size: -
v_call: TRBV11-1
d_call: TRBD2
cdr3_aa: CASREDSGGADTYNEQFF
cdr3_nt: TGTGCCAGCAGGGAAGATAGCGGGGGGGCTGATACCTACAATGAGCAGTTCTTC

j_call: TRBJ1-5
clone_size: -
v_call: TRBV6-2/TRBV6-3
d_call: -
cdr3_aa: CASSLVGQINQPQHF
cdr3_nt: TGTGCCAGCAGTTTGGTGGGGCAGATCAATCAGCCCCAGCATTTT

j_call: TRBJ1-5
clone_size: many
v_call: TRBV6-2/TRBV6-3
d_call: -
cdr3_aa: CASSYRTLDQPQHF
cdr3_nt: TGTGCCAGCAGTTACCGGACACTCGATCAGCCCCAGCATTTT

j_call: TRBJ1-5
clone_size: -
v_call: TRBV20-1
d_call: TRBD1
cdr3_aa: CSATGGNQPQHF
cdr3_nt: TGCAGTGCTACAGGGGGAAATCAGCCCCAGCATTTT

j_call: TRBJ1-1
clone_size: -
v_call: TRBV28
d_call: -
cdr3_aa: CAMGPGLITEAFF
cdr3_nt: TGTGCCATGGGCCCCGGGCTGATCACTGAAGCTTTCTTT

j_call: TRBJ2-7
clone_size: many
v_call: TRBV12-3/TRBV12-4
d_call: -
cdr3_aa: CASSPGTNYEQYF
cdr3_nt: TGTGCCAGCAGTCCCGGGACAAACTACGAGCAGTACTTC

j_call: TRBJ1-1
clone_size: few
v_call: TRBV7-6
d_call: -
cdr3_aa: CASSLSAGRGTEAFF
cdr3_nt: TGTGCCAGCAGCTTAAGTGCAGGGAGAGGGACTGAAGCTTTCTTT

j_call: TRBJ1-5
clone_size: -
v_call: TRBV7-2
d_call: -
cdr3_aa: CASSPSSARNQPQHF
cdr3_nt: TGTGCCAGCAGCCCCTCCTCAGCTAGGAATCAGCCCCAGCATTTT

j_call: TRBJ2-1
clone_size: -
v_call: TRBV2
d_call: -
cdr3_aa: CASSYHLSTSYNEQFF
cdr3_nt: TGTGCCAGCAGCTACCACCTTAGTACATCCTACAATGAGCAGTTCTTC

j_call: TRBJ2-1
clone_size: -
v_call: TRBV5-5
d_call: -
cdr3_aa: CASSLASVDRNEQFF
cdr3_nt: TGTGCCAGCAGCTTGGCTAGCGTGGATCGGAATGAGCAGTTCTTC

j_call: TRBJ1-1
clone_size: -
v_call: TRBV6-1
d_call: TRBD1
cdr3_aa: CASTPGQGRGAFF
cdr3_nt: TGTGCCAGCACCCCGGGACAGGGTAGGGGAGCTTTCTTT

j_call: TRBJ1-1
clone_size: few
v_call: TRBV20-1
d_call: -
cdr3_aa: CSAKKRNTEAFF
cdr3_nt: TGCAGTGCTAAGAAGAGGAACACTGAAGCTTTCTTT